This TCR beta chain is from a study of low-dose radiotherapy and immunotherapy resistance in tumors. As for the study in general: Intravenous nivolumab 240 mg every two weeks plus ipilimumab 1 mg/kg every six weeks was given to patients. Aspirin was taken orally by patients at 300 mg daily for four cycles from cycle 1 day 1.

Gene-specific TRAV and TRBV primers were used for first-strand cDNA, covering alpha and beta chains. An approximately 19-cycle PCR with a constant-region primer and V-primer adapter amplified TCRs. TCRdb redid the calling of the reads with MiXCR, one entry per CDR3 protein. The sample has tens of thousands of distinct CDR3 sequences; less than 25% are singletons. This clonotype was picked up many times. Time point specified: after trial treatment. Specified treatment: LDRT plus nivolumab, ipilimumab, low-dose cyclophosphamide and aspirin (RACIN trial). The receptor comes from a female donor with ovarian cancer. The sequenced sample was PBMCs, obtained after low-dose radiotherapy plus immunotherapy.

The CDR3 loop is CASSKGPLRGRLEQYF. The DNA of the CDR3 is TGTGCCAGCAGCAAAGGCCCCCTCCGGGGGAGGTTGGAGCAGTACTTC. This chain uses TRBV21-1 with TRBJ2-7; the table's D gene call, TRBD1, was not cross checked with the DNA. TRBV21-1 is described as a pseudogene. This CDR3 is built from 16 residues.